The 11 T cell receptor beta chains listed next were all sequenced from one sample in a study of response to subunit inactivated influenza vaccine. TCRdb recomputed calls from the RT-PCR reads with MiXCR, one row per CDR3 protein. The sample includes hundreds of thousands of distinct CDR3 sequences, approximately 7.7% seen only once; the top ten take 10% to 15%. The sequences come from PBMCs from blood, collected less than 30 months after vaccination. The receptors come from a man aged 50 to 69 who received an inactivated influenza vaccine.

The chain employs TRBV11-2 and TRBJ2-3, with 7 bases identical to TRBD1. This CDR3 comprises 16 residues. CDR1 is SGHAT, CDR2 FQNNGV, per germline. Losses at the gene ends were 6 bases for V and 3 bases for J; bases not matched to a gene: 12. The CDR3 is CASSFQGGFRTDTQYF. CDR3 coding DNA: TGTGCCAGCAGTTTTCAAGGGGGCTTTAGGACAGATACGCAGTATTTT. Supplemented by reference TRBV11-2 and TRBJ2-3, the full variable domain reads EAGVAQSPRYKIIEKRQSVAFWCNPISGHATLYWYQQILGQGPKLLIQFQNNGVVDDSQLPKDRFSAERLKGVDSTLKIQPAKLEDSAVYLCASSFQGGFRTDTQYFGPGTRLTVL.

The CDR3 is CASSLANRTSGPNTGELFF. CDR3 in DNA: TGTGCCAGCAGTTTAGCGAATCGGACTAGCGGCCCGAACACCGGGGAGCTGTTTTTT. The chain carries TRBV12-3 or TRBV12-4 and TRBJ2-2; 10 bases align to TRBD2. Germline trimming cut 0 bases from V and 0 bases from J; bases unmatched to any gene: 7. The CDR3 is made up of 19 amino acids.

Comment on this clonotype: A read error is possible here, since a much larger clone lies one base away. The rearrangement uses TRBV7-2 and TRBJ2-5; 10 nucleotides line up with TRBD2. The CDR3 runs 15 residues. Trimming at V came to 8 bases and at J to 2 bases, leaving 8 bases not matched to a gene. Germline V gene lookup returns CDR1 SGHTA and CDR2 FQGNSA. CDR3 loop: CASSLLAGQQETQYF. For the CDR3, the DNA is TGTGCCAGCTCCCTACTAGCGGGACAACAAGAGACCCAGTACTTC.

V is TRBV18 and J is TRBJ2-3; 8 positions agree with TRBD1. The CDR3 sequence is 15 residues long. The germline CDR1 and CDR2 sequences are KGHSH and LQKENI. With V trimmed by 4 bases and J by 2 bases, 5 bases remained unmatched. The CDR3 sequence is CASSQGQGYTDTQYF. The CDR3 nucleotides are TGTGCCAGCTCACAAGGACAGGGTTACACAGATACGCAGTATTTT. Supplemented by reference TRBV18 and TRBJ2-3, the full variable domain reads NAGVMQNPRHLVRRRGQEARLRCSPMKGHSHVYWYRQLPEEGLKFMVYLQKENIIDESGMPKERFSAEFPKEGPSILRIQQVVRGDSAAYFCASSQGQGYTDTQYFGPGTRLTVL.

Ten or more counts support this clonotype. The V call is TRBV6-2 or TRBV6-3, the J call TRBJ1-5, with TRBD1 as a possible D gene (6 bases). The CDR3 is 14 amino acids. Germline V lookup: CDR1 MNHEY, CDR2 SVGEGT. V was shortened by 5 bases and J by 2 bases, with 10 bases between the two germline ends. The CDR3 region has the DNA TGTGCCAGCAGTCCACAGGGAGGCAATCAGCCCCAGCATTTT. It is translated as CASSPQGGNQPQHF.

The table lists this clonotype with many counts. This sequence joins TRBV12-3 or TRBV12-4 and TRBJ1-1, with D tentatively TRBD1 (5 bases). The CDR3 length is 11 residues. V was pared by 1 base and J by 12 bases, with 9 bases between. The CDR3 nucleotides are TGTGCCAGCAGTTTAGGGGGGGAACCTTTCTTT. This translates into CASSLGGEPFF.

This clonotype was counted ten times or more. The chain employs TRBV6-1 and TRBJ2-7; TRBD2 matches at 7 bases. Germline CDR1 MNHNS, CDR2 SASEGT. With V trimmed by 6 bases and J by 2 bases, 13 bases remained unmatched. This CDR3 is built from 16 residues. The CDR3 reads CASRPPVSGATYEQYF. The CDR3 region has the DNA TGTGCCAGCAGGCCCCCGGTCAGCGGGGCTACCTACGAGCAGTACTTC.

Many counts were recorded for this clonotype. DNA for the CDR3: TGCAGTGCAACACCCGAGAGGGGGCTCTCCTACGAGCAGTACTTC. It codes for CSATPERGLSYEQYF. The rearrangement links TRBV20-1 to TRBJ2-7; 7 bases agree with TRBD1. The ends lost 6 bases at V and 0 bases at J; junction bases unmatched: 11. CDR1 and CDR2 from the germline V gene are DFQATT and SNEGSKA (reference sequence). The CDR3 has 15 amino acids.

The chain is built from TRBV7-8 and TRBJ2-1; TRBD2 agrees at 13 bases. Germline V CDR1 and CDR2: SGHVS, FQNEAQ. The CDR3 loop spans 16 amino acids. With V trimmed by 4 bases and J by 6 bases, 6 bases remained unmatched. CDR3 DNA sequence: TGTGCCAGCAGCTCGCGACTAGCGGGGGGCAGCAATGAGCAGTTCTTC. Amino acids: CASSSRLAGGSNEQFF.

This clonotype was detected many times. V is TRBV29-1 and J is TRBJ2-5; TRBD2 matches at 8 bases. The CDR3 length is 13 residues. Trimming removed 4 bases from V and 5 bases from J; junction bases left unmatched: 6. CDR1 and CDR2 from the germline V gene are SQVTM and ANQGSEA. CDR3 amino acids: CSVAPGGKETQYF. The CDR3 DNA reads TGCAGCGTTGCGCCGGGAGGGAAGGAGACCCAGTACTTC.

This clonotype was seen at least ten times. The J gene is TRBJ1-4, the V gene TRBV5-1; no definite D call. This CDR3 is built from 18 residues. V was pared by 2 bases and J by 0 bases, with 17 bases between. Germline values: CDR1 SGHRS, CDR2 YFSETQ. The CDR3 region has the DNA TGCGCCAGCAGCTTCCGGTGGCTAACTGGGGCAACTAATGAAAAACTGTTTTTT. It codes for CASSFRWLTGATNEKLFF.